This TCR beta chain was recorded in a study of T cells in Graves' hyperthyroidism and ophthalmopathy. In the study overall: Prior to any treatment, at the point of initial diagnosis, peripheral blood was collected.

RNA transcripts were the template for amplifying TCR beta CDR3 regions. In the first-round RT-PCR of the TCR CDR3, the HTBI primer set was used. MiXCR, applied by TCRdb to the multiplex PCR reads, yields one record per CDR3 protein. The repertoire includes around 300,000 distinct CDR3 sequences, about 14% of them detected once, and 7.8% sits in the top ten. This clonotype was observed a handful of times. The antigen is not known. Notes on the study in general: Ophthalmopathy, which appeared later, was predicted by the model a median about 6 months before onset.

Hyperthyroidism was newly diagnosed in patients aged 18 to 65 (duration under 2 months). The PBMCs were sourced from fresh peripheral blood (about 10 ml). The sequence derives from a woman younger than 45 with Graves' hyperthyroidism that later progressed to Graves' ophthalmopathy. Input material: blood.

The CDR3 coding sequence is TGTGCCAGTAGTTTTAGCGGGGCCAACAATGAGCAGTTCTTC. As protein: CASSFSGANNEQFF. The gene calls are TRBV19 and TRBJ2-1; TRBD2 matches 8 bases. This CDR3 has 14 amino acids. V was clipped by 5 bases and J by 5 bases; unmatched bases: 5. The germline V gene has CDR1 LNHDA and CDR2 SQIVND (reference sequence).